Listed below are T cell receptor beta chains from one sample, sequenced in a study of T cell responses to AZD1222 COVID-19 vaccine. Data came from immunoSEQ multiplex PCR; TCRdb stores just in-frame clones and leaves some out. Of some 130,000 clones in the sample, around 90% were seen once. The sample was peripheral blood, taken on day 0 of AZD1222 vaccination. Source of these receptors: an adult in good health. CDR3s include the opening cysteine and the closing phenylalanine or tryptophan. Fields, in order: CDR3 DNA, CDR3 protein, V gene, J gene, D gene, CDR3 length, clone size. D genes are given only for firm matches. Clone size is stated in some rows and not others, as once, few, many or a class when expanded.

TGTGCCAGTAGTAGGATTGTGGGGCAAACCTCGCCCCTCCACTTT	CASSRIVGQTSPLHF	TRBV19	TRBJ1-6	-	15	-
TGTGCCAGCAGCGGGGGACCCTACGAGCAGTACTTC	CASSGGPYEQYF	TRBV3-1/TRBV3-2	TRBJ2-7	-	12	-
TGTGCCAGCAGTGAGAGTACAGTGGGACAGCCCCAGCATTTT	CASSESTVGQPQHF	TRBV6-1	TRBJ1-5	-	14	-
TGTGCCAGCGGCACTTTTTTGGAGACCCAGTACTTC	CASGTFLETQYF	TRBV5-6	TRBJ2-5	-	12	-
TGTGCCAGCAGTTTAGGGACAGATAACACCTTC	CASSLGTDNTF	TRBV12-3/TRBV12-4	TRBJ1-2	-	11	-
TGTGCCAGTTGGGGGGCTGACACTGAAGCTTTCTTT	CASWGADTEAFF	TRBV19	TRBJ1-1	-	12	-
TGTGCCAGCAGCTTGGATACGGGCACTGAAGCTTTCTTT	CASSLDTGTEAFF	TRBV5-8	TRBJ1-1	-	13	-
TGTGCCAGCACCCCCGGACAGCTGAACACCGGGGAGCTGTTTTTT	CASTPGQLNTGELFF	TRBV2	TRBJ2-2	-	15	-
TGTGCCTGGAGTGTACCAAAAGGGGCCGGCTACACCTTC	CAWSVPKGAGYTF	TRBV30	TRBJ1-2	-	13	-
TGTGCCAGCAGCCTAGGCCTACCGGGACAGGCCAAAAACATTCAGTACTTC	CASSLGLPGQAKNIQYF	TRBV3-1/TRBV3-2	TRBJ2-4	TRBD1	17	once
TGTGCCAGCAGCGCATACAATGAGCAGTTCTTC	CASSAYNEQFF	TRBV11-2	TRBJ2-1	-	11	-
TGTGCCAGCAGCCTACGTAGGGGCACCGAAGCTTTCTTT	CASSLRRGTEAFF	TRBV7-3	TRBJ1-1	-	13	-
TGTGCCAGCAGCCTTAGCATGAACACTGAAGCTTTCTTT	CASSLSMNTEAFF	TRBV14	TRBJ1-1	-	13	-
TGTGCCAGCAGTTTAAGGGCAGGGTCCAGGGCCTATGGCTACACCTTC	CASSLRAGSRAYGYTF	TRBV27	TRBJ1-2	-	16	once
TGTGCCAGTAGCTCATTAAATGAAGCTTTCTTT	CASSSLNEAFF	TRBV19	TRBJ1-1	-	11	-
TGCGCCAGCAGTGTGGGTGGGCAGGTCTCTGAAGCTTTCTTT	CASSVGGQVSEAFF	TRBV10-2	TRBJ1-1	-	14	few
TGTGCCAGCAGTCGGACAGGGCGGGCGAACACTGAAGCTTTCTTT	CASSRTGRANTEAFF	TRBV2	TRBJ1-1	TRBD1	15	-
TGTGCCAGCTTCGGGTTGCGGGTAATCCAGGGAGAGACCCAGTACTTC	CASFGLRVIQGETQYF	TRBV7-9	TRBJ2-5	-	16	-
TGTGCCAGCAGTTTTCAGTATCTTGGTCAGCCCCAGCATTTT	CASSFQYLGQPQHF	TRBV27	TRBJ1-5	-	14	-
TGTGCCTGGAACATACAAGCGAACACCGGGGAGCTGTTTTTT	CAWNIQANTGELFF	TRBV30	TRBJ2-2	-	14	-
TGTGCCAGCAGCCAGGCAGACAGGGGGGCTTTCGGAAATGAAGCTTTCTTT	CASSQADRGAFGNEAFF	TRBV3-1/TRBV3-2	TRBJ1-1	TRBD1	17	once
TGTGCCAGCACCGCAGATGGCACTGAAGCTTTCTTT	CASTADGTEAFF	TRBV6-5	TRBJ1-1	-	12	-
TGTGCCAGCAGCCCACACCGTGGGGGGCCTCAAATATTCTACAATGAGCAGTTCTTC	CASSPHRGGPQIFYNEQFF	TRBV14	TRBJ2-1	-	19	few
TGTGCCAGCAGCTTGGGTACAGGGCGGACTGAAGCTTTCTTT	CASSLGTGRTEAFF	TRBV7-3	TRBJ1-1	-	14	-
TGTGCCAGCAGGGCGTGGGGAGGCACAGATACGCAGTATTTT	CASRAWGGTDTQYF	TRBV7-2	TRBJ2-3	-	14	-
TGTGCCAGCAGCTTTGGGACGTCTAACTATGGCTACACCTTC	CASSFGTSNYGYTF	TRBV7-9	TRBJ1-2	-	14	-
TGTGCCAGCATATTAGGGGACTCCAATGAAAAACTGTTTTTT	CASILGDSNEKLFF	TRBV6-5	TRBJ1-4	-	14	once
TGTGCCAGCAGCAACAGCCAGGAATCCTACGAGCAGTACTTC	CASSNSQESYEQYF	TRBV7-9	TRBJ2-7	-	14	few
TGCGCCAGCAGCCAAGGAAACGTGCCCTTAGACACTGAAGCTTTCTTT	CASSQGNVPLDTEAFF	TRBV4-1	TRBJ1-1	-	16	-
TGTGCCAGCAGCTTGGGACAGGAACGGAAAAAACTGTTTTTT	CASSLGQERKKLFF	TRBV7-8	TRBJ1-4	TRBD1	14	once
TGTGCCAGCAGTTTACAGGGACAGGGTTTCGGTGAGCAGTTCTTC	CASSLQGQGFGEQFF	TRBV27	TRBJ2-1	TRBD1	15	-
TGTGCCATCAGTGAGATTGGGGGGCCAGGGGAGCAGTACTTC	CAISEIGGPGEQYF	TRBV10-3	TRBJ2-7	-	14	once
TGTGCCACCAGCAGAGATCCAGGGGTGGCCTACGAGCAGTACTTC	CATSRDPGVAYEQYF	TRBV15	TRBJ2-7	-	15	-
TGTGCCAGCAGTTACGCGCCACAGTTCTTC	CASSYAPQFF	TRBV6-5	TRBJ2-1	-	10	once
TGTGCCAGCAGTTACTCGAAGGCGGTGGGCTACACCTTC	CASSYSKAVGYTF	TRBV6-5	TRBJ1-2	-	13	-
TGTGCCAGCAGCCCTAGACAGTACCAAGAGACCCAGTACTTC	CASSPRQYQETQYF	TRBV7-8	TRBJ2-5	-	14	-
TGTGCCAGCAGCCCAGGGACGGCCGGACGTGATAATCAGCCCCAGCATTTT	CASSPGTAGRDNQPQHF	TRBV7-9	TRBJ1-5	-	17	-
TGCAGTGCTAGTAGACAGGGGGCGATGAACTATGGCTACACCTTC	CSASRQGAMNYGYTF	TRBV20-1	TRBJ1-2	TRBD1	15	-
TGTGCCAGCAGCTTGATGGAGGGCGAGCAGTACTTC	CASSLMEGEQYF	TRBV5-4	TRBJ2-7	-	12	-
TGTGCCAGCAGCAACTGGGACACCGGGGAGCTGTTTTTT	CASSNWDTGELFF	TRBV5-4	TRBJ2-2	-	13	-
TGTGCCAGCAGCCCCCAGGGTCGCAATCAGCCCCAGCATTTT	CASSPQGRNQPQHF	TRBV7-2	TRBJ1-5	-	14	-
TGTGCCAGCAGTTTTATCTCCAGGGAGCTGTTTTTT	CASSFISRELFF	TRBV12-3/TRBV12-4	TRBJ2-2	-	12	-